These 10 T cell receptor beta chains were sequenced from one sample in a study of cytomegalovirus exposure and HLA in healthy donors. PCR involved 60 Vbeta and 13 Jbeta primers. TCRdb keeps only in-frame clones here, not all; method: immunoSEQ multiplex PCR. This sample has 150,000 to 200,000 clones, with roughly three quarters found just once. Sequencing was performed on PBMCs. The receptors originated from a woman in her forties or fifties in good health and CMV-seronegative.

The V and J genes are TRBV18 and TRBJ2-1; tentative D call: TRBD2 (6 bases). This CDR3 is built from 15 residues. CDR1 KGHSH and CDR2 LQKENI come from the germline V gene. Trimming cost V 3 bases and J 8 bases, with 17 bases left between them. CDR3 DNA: TGTGCCAGCTCACCCCGGGGGTCAGGAAGGGATGAGCAGTTCTTC. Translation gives CASSPRGSGRDEQFF.

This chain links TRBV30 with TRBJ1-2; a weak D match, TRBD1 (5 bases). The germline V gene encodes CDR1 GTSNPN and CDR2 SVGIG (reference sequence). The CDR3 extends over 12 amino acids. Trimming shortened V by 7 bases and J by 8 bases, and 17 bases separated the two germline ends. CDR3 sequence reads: CASTRESGGYTF. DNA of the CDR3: TGTGCCTCGACCAGGGAATCTGGAGGCTACACCTTC. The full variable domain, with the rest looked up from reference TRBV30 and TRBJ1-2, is SQTIHQWPATLVQPVGSPLSLECTVEGTSNPNLYWYRQAAGRGLQLLFYSVGIGQISSEVPQNLSASRPQDRQFILSSKKLLLSDSGFYLCASTRESGGYTFGSGTRLTVV.

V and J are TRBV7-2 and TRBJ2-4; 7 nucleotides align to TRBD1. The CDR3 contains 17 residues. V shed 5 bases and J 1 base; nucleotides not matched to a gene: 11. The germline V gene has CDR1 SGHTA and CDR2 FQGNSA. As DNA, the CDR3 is TGTGCCAGCAGCCCCTCGGGACAGAGGCTGGCCAAAAACATTCAGTACTTC. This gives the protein CASSPSGQRLAKNIQYF.

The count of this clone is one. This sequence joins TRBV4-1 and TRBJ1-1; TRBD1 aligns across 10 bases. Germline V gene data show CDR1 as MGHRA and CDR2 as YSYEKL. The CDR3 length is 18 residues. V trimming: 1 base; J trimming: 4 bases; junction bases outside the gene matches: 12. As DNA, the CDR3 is TGCGCCAGCAGCCAAGGCGGCGGACAGGGGGTTTTTGGCACTGAAGCTTTCTTT. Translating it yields CASSQGGGQGVFGTEAFF.

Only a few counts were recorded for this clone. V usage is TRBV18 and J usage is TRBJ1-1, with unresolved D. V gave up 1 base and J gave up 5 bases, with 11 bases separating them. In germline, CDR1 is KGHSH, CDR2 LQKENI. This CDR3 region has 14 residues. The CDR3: CASSPRLDRTEAFF. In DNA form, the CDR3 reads TGTGCCAGCTCACCACGATTAGATAGAACTGAAGCTTTCTTT.

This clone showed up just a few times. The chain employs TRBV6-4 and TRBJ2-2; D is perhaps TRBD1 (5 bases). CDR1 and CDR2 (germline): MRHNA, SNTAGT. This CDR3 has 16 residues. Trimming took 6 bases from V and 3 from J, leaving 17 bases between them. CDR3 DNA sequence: TGTGCCAGCAGCAAAGGCTCGCAGGGCCACACCGGGGAGCTGTTTTTT. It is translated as CASSKGSQGHTGELFF.

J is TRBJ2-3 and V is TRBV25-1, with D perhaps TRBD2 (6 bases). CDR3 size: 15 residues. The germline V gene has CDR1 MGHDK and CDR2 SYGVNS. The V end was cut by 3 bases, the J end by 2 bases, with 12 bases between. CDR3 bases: TGTGCCAGCAGTGATATAGCGGACCACACAGATACGCAGTATTTT. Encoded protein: CASSDIADHTDTQYF.

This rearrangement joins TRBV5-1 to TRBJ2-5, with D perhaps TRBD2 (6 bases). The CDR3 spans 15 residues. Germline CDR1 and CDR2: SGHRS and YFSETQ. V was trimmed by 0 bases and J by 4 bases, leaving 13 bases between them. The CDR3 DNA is TGCGCCAGCAGCTTGGGTCGGGGGTTTGTAGAGACCCAGTACTTC. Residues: CASSLGRGFVETQYF. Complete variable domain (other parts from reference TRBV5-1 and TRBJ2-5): KAGVTQTPRYLIKTRGQQVTLSCSPISGHRSVSWYQQTPGQGLQFLFEYFSETQRNKGNFPGRFSGRQFSNSRSEMNVSTLELGDSALYLCASSLGRGFVETQYFGPGTRLLVL.

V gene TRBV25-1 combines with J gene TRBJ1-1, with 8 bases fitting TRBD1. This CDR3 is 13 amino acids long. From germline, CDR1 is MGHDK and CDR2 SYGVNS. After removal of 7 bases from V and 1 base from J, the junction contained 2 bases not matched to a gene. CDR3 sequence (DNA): TGTGCCAGCAAGGGGACAGGGAACACTGAAGCTTTCTTT. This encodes CASKGTGNTEAFF.

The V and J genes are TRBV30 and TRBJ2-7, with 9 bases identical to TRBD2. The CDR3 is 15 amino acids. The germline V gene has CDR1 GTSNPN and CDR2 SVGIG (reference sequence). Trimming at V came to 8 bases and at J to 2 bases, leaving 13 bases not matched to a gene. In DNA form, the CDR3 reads TGTGCCAATCGGGTTAGCGGGGGATCTACCTACGAGCAGTACTTC. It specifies CANRVSGGSTYEQYF. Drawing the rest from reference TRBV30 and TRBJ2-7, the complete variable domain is SQTIHQWPATLVQPVGSPLSLECTVEGTSNPNLYWYRQAAGRGLQLLFYSVGIGQISSEVPQNLSASRPQDRQFILSSKKLLLSDSGFYLCANRVSGGSTYEQYFGPGTRLTVT.